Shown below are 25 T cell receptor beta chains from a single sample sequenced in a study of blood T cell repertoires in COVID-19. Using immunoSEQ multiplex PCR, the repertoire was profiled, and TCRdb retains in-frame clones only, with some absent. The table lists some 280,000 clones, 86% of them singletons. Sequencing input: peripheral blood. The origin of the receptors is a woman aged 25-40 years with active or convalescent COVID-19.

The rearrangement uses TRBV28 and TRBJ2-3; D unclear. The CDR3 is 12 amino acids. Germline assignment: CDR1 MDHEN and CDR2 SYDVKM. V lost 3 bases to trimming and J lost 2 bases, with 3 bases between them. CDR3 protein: CASSFLTDTQYF. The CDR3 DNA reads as TGTGCCAGCAGTTTCCTCACAGATACGCAGTATTTT. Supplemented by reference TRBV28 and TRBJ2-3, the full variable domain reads DVKVTQSSRYLVKRTGEKVFLECVQDMDHENMFWYRQDPGLGLRLIYFSYDVKMKEKGDIPEGYSVSREKKERFSLILESASTNQTSMYLCASSFLTDTQYFGPGTRLTVL.

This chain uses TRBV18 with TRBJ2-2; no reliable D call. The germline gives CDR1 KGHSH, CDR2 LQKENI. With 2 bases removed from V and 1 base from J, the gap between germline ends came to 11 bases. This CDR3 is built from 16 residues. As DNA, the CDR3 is TGTGCCAGCTCACCAAGGCGGCAGATGAACACCGGGGAGCTGTTTTTT. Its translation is CASSPRRQMNTGELFF. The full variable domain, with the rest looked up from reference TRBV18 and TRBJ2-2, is NAGVMQNPRHLVRRRGQEARLRCSPMKGHSHVYWYRQLPEEGLKFMVYLQKENIIDESGMPKERFSAEFPKEGPSILRIQQVVRGDSAAYFCASSPRRQMNTGELFFGEGSRLTVL.

CDR3 bases: TGTGCCAGTAGTATAGGCAGTCTTCGAATGAACACTGAAGCTTTCTTT. Residues: CASSIGSLRMNTEAFF. The V and J genes are TRBV19 and TRBJ1-1; D unclear. The CDR3 spans 16 residues. Trimming removed 1 base from V and 0 bases from J, with 12 bases in between. The germline V gene has CDR1 LNHDA and CDR2 SQIVND (reference sequence).

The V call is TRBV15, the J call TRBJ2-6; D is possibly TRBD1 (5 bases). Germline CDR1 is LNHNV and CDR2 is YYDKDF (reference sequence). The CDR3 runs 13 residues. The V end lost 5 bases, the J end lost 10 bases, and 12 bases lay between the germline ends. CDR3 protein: CATSEDSFNVLTF. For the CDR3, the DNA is TGTGCCACCAGCGAAGACAGCTTTAACGTCCTGACTTTC. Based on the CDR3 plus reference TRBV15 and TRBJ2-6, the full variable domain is DAMVIQNPRYQVTQFGKPVTLSCSQTLNHNVMYWYQQKSSQAPKLLFHYYDKDFNNEADTPDNFQSRRPNTSFCFLDIRSPGLGDTAMYLCATSEDSFNVLTFGAGSRLTVL.

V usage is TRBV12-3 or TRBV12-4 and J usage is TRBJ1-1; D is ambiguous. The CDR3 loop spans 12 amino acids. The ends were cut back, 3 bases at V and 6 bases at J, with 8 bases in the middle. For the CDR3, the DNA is TGTGCCAGCAGTTTTGCGCGTGCTGAAGCTTTCTTT. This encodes CASSFARAEAFF.

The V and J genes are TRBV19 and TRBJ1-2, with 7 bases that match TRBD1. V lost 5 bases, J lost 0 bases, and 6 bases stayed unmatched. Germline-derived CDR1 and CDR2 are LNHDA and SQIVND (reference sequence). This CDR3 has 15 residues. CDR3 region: CASSRQGSANYGYTF. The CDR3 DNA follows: TGTGCCAGTAGTCGACAGGGTTCAGCTAACTATGGCTACACCTTC.

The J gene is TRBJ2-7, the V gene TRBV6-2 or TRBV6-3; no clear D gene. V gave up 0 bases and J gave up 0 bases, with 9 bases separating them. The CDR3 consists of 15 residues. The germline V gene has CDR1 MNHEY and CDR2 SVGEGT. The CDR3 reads CASSYSRLDSYEQYF. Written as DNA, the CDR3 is TGTGCCAGCAGTTACTCGCGTCTAGACTCCTACGAGCAGTACTTC.

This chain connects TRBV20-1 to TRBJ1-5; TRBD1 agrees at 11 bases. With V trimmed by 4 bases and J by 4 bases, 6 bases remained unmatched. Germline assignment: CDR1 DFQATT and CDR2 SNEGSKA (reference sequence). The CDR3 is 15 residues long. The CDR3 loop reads CSAIEGTGGNQPQHF. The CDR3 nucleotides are TGCAGTGCTATTGAGGGGACAGGGGGTAATCAGCCCCAGCATTTT.

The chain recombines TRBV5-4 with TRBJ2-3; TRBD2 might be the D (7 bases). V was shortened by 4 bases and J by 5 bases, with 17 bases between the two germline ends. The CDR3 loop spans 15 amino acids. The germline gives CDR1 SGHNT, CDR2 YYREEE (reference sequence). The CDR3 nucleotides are TGTGCCAGCAGCCATAGGGGGGGGGCCGGAGATACGCAGTATTTT. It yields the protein CASSHRGGAGDTQYF.

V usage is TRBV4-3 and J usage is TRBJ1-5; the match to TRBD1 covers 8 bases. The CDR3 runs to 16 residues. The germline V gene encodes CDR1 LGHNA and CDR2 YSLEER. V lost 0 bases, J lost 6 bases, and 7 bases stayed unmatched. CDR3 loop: CASSQDITGGSQPQHF. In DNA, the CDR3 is TGCGCCAGCAGCCAAGATATTACAGGGGGAAGTCAGCCCCAGCATTTT.

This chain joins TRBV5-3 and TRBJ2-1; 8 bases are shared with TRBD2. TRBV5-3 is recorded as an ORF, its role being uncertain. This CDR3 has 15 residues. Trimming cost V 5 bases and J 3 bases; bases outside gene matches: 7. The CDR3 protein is CARRGSGAGYNEQFF. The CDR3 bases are TGTGCCAGAAGGGGTAGCGGGGCCGGCTACAATGAGCAGTTCTTC.

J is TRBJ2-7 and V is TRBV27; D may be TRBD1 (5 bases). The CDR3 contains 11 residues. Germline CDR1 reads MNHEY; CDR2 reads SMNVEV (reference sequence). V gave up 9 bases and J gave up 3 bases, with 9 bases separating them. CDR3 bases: TGTGCCAGTCGAGACAGCTACGAGCAGTACTTC. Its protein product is CASRDSYEQYF.

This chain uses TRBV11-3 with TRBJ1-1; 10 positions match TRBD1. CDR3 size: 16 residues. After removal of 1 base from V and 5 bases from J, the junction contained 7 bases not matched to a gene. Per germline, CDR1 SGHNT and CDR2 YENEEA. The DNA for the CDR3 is TGTGCCAGCAGCTTAGGACTCGGGACAGGGGATACTGAAGCTTTCTTT. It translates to CASSLGLGTGDTEAFF.

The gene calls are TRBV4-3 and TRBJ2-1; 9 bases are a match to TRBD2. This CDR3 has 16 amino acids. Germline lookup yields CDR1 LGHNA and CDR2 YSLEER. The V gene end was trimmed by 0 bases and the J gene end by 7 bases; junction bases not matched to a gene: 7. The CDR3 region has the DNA TGCGCCAGCAGCCAAGATACCAGCGGGGGGAATAATGAGCAGTTCTTC. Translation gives CASSQDTSGGNNEQFF.

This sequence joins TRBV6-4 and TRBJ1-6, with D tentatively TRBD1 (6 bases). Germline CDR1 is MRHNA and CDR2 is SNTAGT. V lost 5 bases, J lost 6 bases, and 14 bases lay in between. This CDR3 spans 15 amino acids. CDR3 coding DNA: TGTGCCAGCAGTCAACTGGGAGGGGGTAATTCACCCCTCCACTTT. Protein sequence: CASSQLGGGNSPLHF.

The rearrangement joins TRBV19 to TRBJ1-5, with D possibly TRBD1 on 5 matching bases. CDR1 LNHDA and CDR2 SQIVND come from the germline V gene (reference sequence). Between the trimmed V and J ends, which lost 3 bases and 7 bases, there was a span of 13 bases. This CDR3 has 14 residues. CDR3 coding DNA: TGTGCCAGTAGTATTAAAGGGGATGGGCAGCCCCAGCATTTT. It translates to CASSIKGDGQPQHF.

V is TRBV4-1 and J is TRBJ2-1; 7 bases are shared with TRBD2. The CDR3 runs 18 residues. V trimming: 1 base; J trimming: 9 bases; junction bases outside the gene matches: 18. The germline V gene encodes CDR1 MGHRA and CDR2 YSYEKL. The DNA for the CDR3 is TGCGCCAGCAGCCAAGTCAGGGCGGGGGTTAGAACTTCGGGTGAGCAGTTCTTC. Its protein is CASSQVRAGVRTSGEQFF.

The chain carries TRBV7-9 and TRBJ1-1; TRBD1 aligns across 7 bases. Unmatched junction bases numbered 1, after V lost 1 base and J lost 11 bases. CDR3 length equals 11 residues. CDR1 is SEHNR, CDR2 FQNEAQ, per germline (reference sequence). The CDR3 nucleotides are TGTGCCAGCAGCTTAGGCAGGGGGGCTTTCTTT. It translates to CASSLGRGAFF.

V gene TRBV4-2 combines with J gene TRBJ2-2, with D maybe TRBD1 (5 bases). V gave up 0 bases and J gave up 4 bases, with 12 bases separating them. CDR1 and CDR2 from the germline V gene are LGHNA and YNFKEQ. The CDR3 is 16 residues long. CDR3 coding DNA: TGTGCCAGCAGCCAAGACCCCCTAGGGGCCACCGGGGAGCTGTTTTTT. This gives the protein CASSQDPLGATGELFF.

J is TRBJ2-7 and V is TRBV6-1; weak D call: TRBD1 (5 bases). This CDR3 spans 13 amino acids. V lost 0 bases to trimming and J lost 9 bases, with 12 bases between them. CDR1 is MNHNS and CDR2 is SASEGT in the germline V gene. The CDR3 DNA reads TGTGCCAGCAGTGAAGCCCAGGGTTTGTCGCAGTACTTC. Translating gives CASSEAQGLSQYF.

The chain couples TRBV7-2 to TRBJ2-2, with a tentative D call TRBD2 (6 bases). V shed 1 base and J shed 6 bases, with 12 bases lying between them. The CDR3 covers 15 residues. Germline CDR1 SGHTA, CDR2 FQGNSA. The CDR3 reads CASSLGGGWAGELFF. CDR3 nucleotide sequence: TGTGCCAGCAGCTTAGGTGGAGGGTGGGCCGGGGAGCTGTTTTTT.

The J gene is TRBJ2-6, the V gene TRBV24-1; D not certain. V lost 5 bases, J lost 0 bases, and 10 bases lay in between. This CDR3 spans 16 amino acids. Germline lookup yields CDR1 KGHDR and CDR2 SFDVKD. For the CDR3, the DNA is TGTGCCACCAGTGTACAGACAAGCTCTGGGGCCAACGTCCTGACTTTC. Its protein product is CATSVQTSSGANVLTF.

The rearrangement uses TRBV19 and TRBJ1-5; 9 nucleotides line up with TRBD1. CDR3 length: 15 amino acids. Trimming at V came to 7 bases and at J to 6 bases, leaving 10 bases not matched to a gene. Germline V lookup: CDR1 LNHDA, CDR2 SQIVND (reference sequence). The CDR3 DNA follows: TGTGCCAGTACCGAACAGGGGGCTGTGGGTCAGCCCCAGCATTTT. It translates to CASTEQGAVGQPQHF.

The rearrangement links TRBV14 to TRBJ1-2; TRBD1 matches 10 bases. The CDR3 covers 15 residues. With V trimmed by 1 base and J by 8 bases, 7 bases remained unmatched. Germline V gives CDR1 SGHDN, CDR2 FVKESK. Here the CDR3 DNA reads TGTGCCAGCAGCCAAGGGGGACAGGGGCACTCGGGCTACACCTTC. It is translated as CASSQGGQGHSGYTF. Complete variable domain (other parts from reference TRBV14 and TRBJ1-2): EAGVTQFPSHSVIEKGQTVTLRCDPISGHDNLYWYRRVMGKEIKFLLHFVKESKQDESGMPNNRFLAERTGGTYSTLKVQPAELEDSGVYFCASSQGGQGHSGYTFGSGTRLTVV.

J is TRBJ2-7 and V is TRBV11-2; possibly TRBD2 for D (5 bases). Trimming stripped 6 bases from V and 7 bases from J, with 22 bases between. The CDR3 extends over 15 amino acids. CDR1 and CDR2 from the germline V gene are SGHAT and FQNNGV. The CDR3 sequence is CASRYIGPSSGEQYF. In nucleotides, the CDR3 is TGTGCCAGCAGGTATATTGGGCCTAGCTCGGGAGAGCAGTACTTC.